This passage covers 5 T cell receptor beta chains from one sample sequenced in a study of T cell responses to AZD1222 COVID-19 vaccine. Here immunoSEQ multiplex PCR was the method, and the copy in TCRdb shows in-frame clones only, minus some. The repertoire holds around 140,000 clones, with 90% to 95% as singletons. The sample was peripheral blood, taken 28 days after the second AZD1222 dose. The receptors were gathered from an adult who received the AZD1222 COVID-19 vaccine.

The chain carries TRBV10-3 and TRBJ1-5; unclear D gene. CDR1 is ENHRY and CDR2 is SYGVKD in the germline V gene. V was shortened by 0 bases and J by 0 bases, with 15 bases between the two germline ends. The CDR3 sequence is 18 residues long. DNA of the CDR3: TGTGCCATCAGTGAGTCGCGGCAGGTCGGTCGTAGCAATCAGCCCCAGCATTTT. This translates into CAISESRQVGRSNQPQHF.

The V call is TRBV7-9, the J call TRBJ2-7; D is possibly TRBD1 or TRBD2 (5 bases each). Looked up from germline, CDR1 is SEHNR and CDR2 is FQNEAQ (reference sequence). Trimming cost V 5 bases and J 0 bases, with 8 bases left between them. The CDR3 contains 13 residues. The CDR3 nucleotides read TGTGCCAGCAGCCGTGGGACCTCCTACGAGCAGTACTTC. This gives the protein CASSRGTSYEQYF.

This clone occurred a few times. J is TRBJ1-5 and V is TRBV19; the match to TRBD1 covers 7 bases. Germline V gives CDR1 LNHDA, CDR2 SQIVND (reference sequence). With 8 bases clipped from V and 1 base from J, the junction kept 5 bases outside the gene matches. The CDR3 is 14 residues long. CDR3 coding DNA: TGTGCCAGTGGGCAGACAGGGAGCAATCAGCCCCAGCATTTT. Translating gives CASGQTGSNQPQHF.

The chain links TRBV20-1 to TRBJ1-4, with unresolved D. CDR1 and CDR2 from the germline V gene are DFQATT and SNEGSKA (reference sequence). Between the trimmed V and J ends, which lost 7 bases and 11 bases, there was a span of 11 bases. The CDR3 totals 10 residues. CDR3 residues: CSVQYRKLFF. The CDR3 coding sequence is TGCAGTGTTCAGTATAGGAAACTGTTTTTT.

Notes on this clone: The identical CDR3 is also encoded by other nucleotide sequences in the sample. The chain is built from TRBV14 and TRBJ2-7, with 7 bases that match TRBD1. Germline lookup yields CDR1 SGHDN and CDR2 FVKESK. This CDR3 spans 14 amino acids. The trim removed 2 bases at V and 1 base at J, leaving 2 bases unmatched. CDR3 nucleotides: TGTGCCAGCAGCCAAAGACAGGGATCCTACGAGCAGTACTTC. Protein sequence: CASSQRQGSYEQYF.